Below are 15 T cell receptor beta chains sequenced from a single sample in a study of shared clonotypes between healthy human individuals. Naive-designated CD8 cells lacked CD45RO, were positively enriched for CCR7, and omitted terminally differentiated effector memory CD45RA+ cells. Profiling relied on immunoSEQ multiplex PCR, and the TCRdb table lists in-frame clones only, not all of them. The data contain roughly 2.1 million clones, approximately 94% of them singletons. The material sequenced was naive CD8+ T cells from PBMCs. The receptors derive from a man between 18 and 29 years old in good health. Some clones in this sample may be carry-over from other donors' samples.

This clone showed up just once. The chain employs TRBV28 and TRBJ2-3; tentative D call: TRBD2 (6 bases). Germline values: CDR1 MDHEN, CDR2 SYDVKM. Between the trimmed V and J ends, which lost 6 bases and 1 base, there was a span of 17 bases. The CDR3 covers 16 residues. The CDR3 here is CASSPTGTGRTDTQYF. The CDR3 DNA reads TGTGCCAGCAGCCCGACCGGGACTGGACGCACAGATACGCAGTATTTT. Looking up the rest from reference TRBV28 and TRBJ2-3 gives the full variable domain: DVKVTQSSRYLVKRTGEKVFLECVQDMDHENMFWYRQDPGLGLRLIYFSYDVKMKEKGDIPEGYSVSREKKERFSLILESASTNQTSMYLCASSPTGTGRTDTQYFGPGTRLTVL.

The V and J genes are TRBV7-3 and TRBJ2-1; D gene ambiguous. Trimming removed 5 bases at V and 15 bases at J, with 17 bases between. Germline-derived CDR1 and CDR2 are SGHTA and FQGTGA. There are 12 residues in the CDR3. The CDR3 loop reads CASSPSKRAGFF. Written as DNA, the CDR3 is TGTGCCAGCAGCCCTAGTAAAAGGGCTGGGTTCTTC.

The CDR3 spells CASSPGGPDTQYF. The CDR3, as DNA: TGTGCCAGCAGCCCGGGAGGCCCAGATACGCAGTATTTT. V gene TRBV5-6 combines with J gene TRBJ2-3; TRBD2 aligns across 7 bases. V lost 4 bases, J lost 4 bases, and 3 bases stayed unmatched. The CDR3 is 13 residues long. Looked up from germline, CDR1 is SGHDT and CDR2 is YYEEEE.

This chain links TRBV7-9 with TRBJ1-2; D may be TRBD1 (5 bases). This CDR3 comprises 14 residues. V gave up 8 bases and J gave up 4 bases, with 17 bases separating them. From germline, CDR1 is SEHNR and CDR2 FQNEAQ (reference sequence). Written as DNA, the CDR3 is TGTGCCAGCTCTCCCACAGACAGACCCTATGGCTACACCTTC. This translates into CASSPTDRPYGYTF.

The V gene is TRBV13, the J gene TRBJ2-1, with D maybe TRBD2 (6 bases). V lost 5 bases and J 10 bases, leaving 12 bases between the germline ends. This CDR3 is built from 12 residues. Germline CDR1 reads PRHDT; CDR2 reads FYEKMQ (reference sequence). In DNA, the CDR3 is TGTGCCAGCAGCCCAGCCCGGGAGGAGCAGTTCTTC. The encoded protein is CASSPAREEQFF.

This clone was recorded once. CDR3 nucleotide sequence: TGCGCCAGCAGCTTGGCGACGCGGGAGGGCGCCTACGAGCAGTACTTC. This gives the protein CASSLATREGAYEQYF. This chain connects TRBV5-1 to TRBJ2-7; 9 bases fit TRBD2. Per the germline V gene, CDR1 is SGHRS and CDR2 is YFSETQ. V lost 0 bases, J lost 2 bases, and 6 bases stayed unmatched. CDR3 length: 16 residues.

The rearrangement joins TRBV7-2 to TRBJ2-7, with D possibly TRBD2 on 5 matching bases. Trimming shortened V by 1 base and J by 7 bases, and 11 bases separated the two germline ends. CDR1 is SGHTA, CDR2 FQGNSA, per germline. This CDR3 is built from 13 residues. This chain's CDR3 is CASSLGVGGEQYF. The CDR3 bases are TGTGCCAGCAGCTTAGGTGTCGGCGGGGAGCAGTACTTC. Filled out from reference TRBV7-2 and TRBJ2-7, the complete variable domain reads GAGVSQSPSNKVTEKGKDVELRCDPISGHTALYWYRQSLGQGLEFLIYFQGNSAPDKSGLPSDRFSAERTGGSVSTLTIQRTQQEDSAVYLCASSLGVGGEQYFGPGTRLTVT.

The rearrangement uses TRBV5-6 and TRBJ1-1, with D uncertain. V lost 2 bases and J 1 base, leaving 12 bases between the germline ends. Germline V lookup: CDR1 SGHDT, CDR2 YYEEEE. This CDR3 is built from 15 residues. The CDR3 DNA sequence: TGTGCCAGCAGCTTACGATTGACGAGGAACACTGAAGCTTTCTTT. Translation gives CASSLRLTRNTEAFF.

To note about this clone: Additional DNA sequences in this sample encode the identical CDR3. The chain has TRBV6-6 and TRBJ2-1; D remains ambiguous. CDR1 and CDR2 from the germline V gene are MNHNY and SVGAGI (reference sequence). The CDR3 consists of 14 residues. With 3 bases removed from V and 0 bases from J, the gap between germline ends came to 6 bases. In DNA form, the CDR3 reads TGTGCCAGCAGTTATAGTAGCTCCTACAATGAGCAGTTCTTC. This sequence encodes CASSYSSSYNEQFF.

The genes are TRBV19 and TRBJ2-1, with D tentatively TRBD1 (6 bases). CDR3 length: 15 residues. V lost 1 base and J lost 5, with 12 bases in between. Germline values: CDR1 LNHDA, CDR2 SQIVND (reference sequence). CDR3: CASSIAQGWNNEQFF. DNA for the CDR3: TGTGCCAGTAGTATAGCACAGGGATGGAACAATGAGCAGTTCTTC.

A remark on this clone: This sample also contains other DNA sequences that code for the same CDR3. This sequence joins TRBV9 and TRBJ1-3; D is possibly TRBD1 (5 bases). This CDR3 spans 15 amino acids. Germline V CDR1 and CDR2: SGDLS, YYNGEE. Trimming stripped 0 bases from V and 0 bases from J, with 7 bases between. CDR3 residues: CASSVEGSSGNTIYF. The CDR3 DNA reads as TGTGCCAGCAGCGTAGAGGGGTCCTCTGGAAACACCATATATTTT.

The chain recombines TRBV4-1 with TRBJ2-7; D gene unclear. This CDR3 comprises 15 residues. V was shortened by 0 bases and J by 0 bases, with 9 bases between the two germline ends. The germline CDR1 and CDR2 sequences are MGHRA and YSYEKL. CDR3 in DNA: TGCGCCAGCAGCCAAGATCTGGGCAACTCCTACGAGCAGTACTTC. This codes for CASSQDLGNSYEQYF.

The gene calls are TRBV6-1 and TRBJ1-1; unclear D gene. CDR1 is MNHNS, CDR2 SASEGT, per germline. CDR3 length: 15 amino acids. V was shortened by 0 bases and J by 1 base, with 9 bases between the two germline ends. In nucleotides, the CDR3 is TGTGCCAGCAGTGAAGCGTTAGGAGGGAACACTGAAGCTTTCTTT. Translated: CASSEALGGNTEAFF.

The CDR3 sequence is CASSVGPDSTGELFF. The CDR3 DNA sequence: TGTGCCAGCAGCGTAGGGCCAGACTCCACCGGGGAGCTGTTTTTT. J is TRBJ2-2 and V is TRBV9; D gene unclear. Between the trimmed V and J ends, which lost 0 bases and 4 bases, there was a span of 10 bases. This CDR3 contains 15 residues. Germline V gives CDR1 SGDLS, CDR2 YYNGEE.

This chain joins TRBV29-1 and TRBJ2-7; D is tentatively TRBD1 or TRBD2 (5 bases each). Germline values: CDR1 SQVTM, CDR2 ANQGSEA. The CDR3 spans 13 residues. V dropped 6 bases and J dropped 1 base, with 13 bases sitting between them. CDR3 sequence reads: CSVVGEPSYEQYF. Here the CDR3 DNA reads TGCAGCGTCGTGGGGGAACCTTCCTACGAGCAGTACTTC.